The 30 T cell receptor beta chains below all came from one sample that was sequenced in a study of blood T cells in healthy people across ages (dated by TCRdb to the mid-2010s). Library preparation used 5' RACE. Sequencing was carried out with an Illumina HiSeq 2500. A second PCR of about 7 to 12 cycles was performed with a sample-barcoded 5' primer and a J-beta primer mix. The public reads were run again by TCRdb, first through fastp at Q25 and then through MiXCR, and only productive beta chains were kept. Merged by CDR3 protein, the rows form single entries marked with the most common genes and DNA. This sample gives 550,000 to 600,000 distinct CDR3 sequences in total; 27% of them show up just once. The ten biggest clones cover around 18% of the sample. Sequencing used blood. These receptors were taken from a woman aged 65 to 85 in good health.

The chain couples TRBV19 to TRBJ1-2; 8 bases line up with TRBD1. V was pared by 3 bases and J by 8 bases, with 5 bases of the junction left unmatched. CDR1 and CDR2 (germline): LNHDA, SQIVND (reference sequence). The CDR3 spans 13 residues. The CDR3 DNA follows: TGTGCCAGTAGTATCCAGGGGGCGCAAGGCTACACCTTC. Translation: CASSIQGAQGYTF. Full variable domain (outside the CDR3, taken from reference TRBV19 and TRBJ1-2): DGGITQSPKYLFRKEGQNVTLSCEQNLNHDAMYWYRQDPGQGLRLIYYSQIVNDFQKGDIAEGYSVSREKKESFPLTVTSAQKNPTAFYLCASSIQGAQGYTFGSGTRLTVV.

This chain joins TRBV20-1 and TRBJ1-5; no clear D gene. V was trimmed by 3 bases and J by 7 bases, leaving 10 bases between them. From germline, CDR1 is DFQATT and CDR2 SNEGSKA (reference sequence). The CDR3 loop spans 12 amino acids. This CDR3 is CSASNMAQPQHF. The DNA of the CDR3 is TGCAGTGCTAGTAACATGGCGCAGCCCCAGCATTTT.

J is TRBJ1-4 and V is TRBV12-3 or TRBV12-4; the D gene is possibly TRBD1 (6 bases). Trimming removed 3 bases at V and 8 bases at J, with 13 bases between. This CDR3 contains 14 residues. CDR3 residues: CASSFWDKDEKLFF. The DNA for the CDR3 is TGTGCCAGCAGTTTTTGGGACAAGGACGAAAAACTGTTTTTT.

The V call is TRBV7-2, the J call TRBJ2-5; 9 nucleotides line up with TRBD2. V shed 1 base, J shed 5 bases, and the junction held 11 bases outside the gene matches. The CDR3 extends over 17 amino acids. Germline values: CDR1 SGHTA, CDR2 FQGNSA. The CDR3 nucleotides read TGTGCCAGCAGCTTAGGGAGCGGGGGGCACTCCGGGGAGACCCAGTACTTC. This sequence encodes CASSLGSGGHSGETQYF.

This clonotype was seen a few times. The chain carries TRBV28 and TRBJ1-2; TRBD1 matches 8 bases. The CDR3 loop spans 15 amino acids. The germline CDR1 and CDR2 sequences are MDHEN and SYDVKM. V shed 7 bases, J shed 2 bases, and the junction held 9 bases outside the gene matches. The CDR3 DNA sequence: TGTGCCAGCATCCAAGACAGGGGACAAAACTATGGCTACACCTTC. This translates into CASIQDRGQNYGYTF.

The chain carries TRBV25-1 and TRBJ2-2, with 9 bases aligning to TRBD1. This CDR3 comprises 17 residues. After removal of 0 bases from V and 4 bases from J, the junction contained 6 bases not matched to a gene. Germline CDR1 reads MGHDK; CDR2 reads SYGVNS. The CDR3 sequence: CASSEYRGQGFTGELFF. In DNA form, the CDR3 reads TGTGCCAGCAGTGAATATAGGGGACAGGGTTTCACCGGGGAGCTGTTTTTT. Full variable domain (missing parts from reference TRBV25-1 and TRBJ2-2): EADIYQTPRYLVIGTGKKITLECSQTMGHDKMYWYQQDPGMELHLIHYSYGVNSTEKGDLSSESTVSRIRTEHFPLTLESARPSHTSQYLCASSEYRGQGFTGELFFGEGSRLTVL.

The CDR3 loop reads CASSQELRGGSSYNEQFF. The CDR3 bases are TGTGCCAGCAGCCAAGAGTTAAGGGGGGGCTCCTCCTACAATGAGCAGTTCTTC. This chain connects TRBV4-2 to TRBJ2-1, with D possibly TRBD2 on 7 matching bases. Trimming shortened V by 0 bases and J by 0 bases, and 15 bases separated the two germline ends. CDR1 and CDR2 (germline): LGHNA, YNFKEQ. CDR3 size: 18 residues.

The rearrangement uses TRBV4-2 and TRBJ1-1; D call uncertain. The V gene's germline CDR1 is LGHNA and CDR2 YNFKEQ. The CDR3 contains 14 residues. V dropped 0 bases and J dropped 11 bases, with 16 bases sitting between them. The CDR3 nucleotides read TGTGCCAGCAGCCAAGATCAGAACAGCGCTGCGGCTTTCTTT. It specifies CASSQDQNSAAAFF.

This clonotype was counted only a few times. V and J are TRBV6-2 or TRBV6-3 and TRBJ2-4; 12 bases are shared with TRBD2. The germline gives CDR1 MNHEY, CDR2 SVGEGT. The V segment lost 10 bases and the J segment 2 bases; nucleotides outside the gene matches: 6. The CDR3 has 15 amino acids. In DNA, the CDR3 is TGTGCCATCAGGCTAGCGGGGGGGACCAAAAACATTCAGTACTTC. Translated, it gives CAIRLAGGTKNIQYF.

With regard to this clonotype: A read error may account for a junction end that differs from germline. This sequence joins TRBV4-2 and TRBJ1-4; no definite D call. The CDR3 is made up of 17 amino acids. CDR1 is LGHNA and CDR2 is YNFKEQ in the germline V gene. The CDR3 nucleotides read TGTGCCAGCAGCCAAGTAGATCGGTTTGAGGCCAATGAAGAACTGTTTTTT. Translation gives CASSQVDRFEANEELFF.

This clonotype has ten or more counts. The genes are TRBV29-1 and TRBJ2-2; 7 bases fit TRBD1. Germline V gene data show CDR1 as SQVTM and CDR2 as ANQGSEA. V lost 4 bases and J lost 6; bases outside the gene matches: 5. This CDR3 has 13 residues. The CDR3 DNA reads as TGCAGCGTTGTGCGGCAGGGGGCCGGGGAGCTGTTTTTT. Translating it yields CSVVRQGAGELFF.

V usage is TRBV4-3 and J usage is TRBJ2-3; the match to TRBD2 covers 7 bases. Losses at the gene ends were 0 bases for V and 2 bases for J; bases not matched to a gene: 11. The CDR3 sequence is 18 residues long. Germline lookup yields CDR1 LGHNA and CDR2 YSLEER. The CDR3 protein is CASSQDAGGNLLTDTQYF. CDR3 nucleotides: TGCGCCAGCAGCCAAGATGCCGGGGGGAATTTACTCACAGATACGCAGTATTTT.

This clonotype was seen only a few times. The CDR3, as DNA: TGTGCCAGCAGTTACTCGTTACGGCCTACCCTCTCTCTCTCTGGGGCCAACGTCCTGACTTTC. Translation gives CASSYSLRPTLSLSGANVLTF. The chain is built from TRBV6-2 or TRBV6-3 and TRBJ2-6; D gene uncertain. The V and J ends lost 0 bases and 0 bases respectively, with 21 bases between them. Germline-derived CDR1 and CDR2 are MNHEY and SVGEGT. CDR3 length: 21 residues.

The CDR3 DNA reads TGCGCCAGCAGCTTGATTAGTGCCAAAAACATTCAGTACTTC. It is translated as CASSLISAKNIQYF. The chain uses TRBV5-1 and TRBJ2-4; no clear D. The CDR3 contains 14 residues. Germline V CDR1 and CDR2: SGHRS, YFSETQ. V lost 1 base to trimming and J lost 1 base, with 6 bases between them. Together with reference TRBV5-1 and TRBJ2-4, the CDR3 gives the full variable domain: KAGVTQTPRYLIKTRGQQVTLSCSPISGHRSVSWYQQTPGQGLQFLFEYFSETQRNKGNFPGRFSGRQFSNSRSEMNVSTLELGDSALYLCASSLISAKNIQYFGAGTRLSVL.

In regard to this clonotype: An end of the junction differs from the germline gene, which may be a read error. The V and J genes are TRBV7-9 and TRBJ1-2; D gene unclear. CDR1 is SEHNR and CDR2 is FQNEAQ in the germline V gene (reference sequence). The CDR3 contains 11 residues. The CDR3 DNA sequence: TGTGCCAGCAGCTTATCGAACTTCTTGGACTTC. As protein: CASSLSNFLDF.

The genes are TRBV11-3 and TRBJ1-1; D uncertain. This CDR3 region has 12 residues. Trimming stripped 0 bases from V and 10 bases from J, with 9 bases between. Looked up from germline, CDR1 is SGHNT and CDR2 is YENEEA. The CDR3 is CASSLDRRGAFF. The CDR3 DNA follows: TGTGCCAGCAGCTTAGATCGTCGCGGAGCTTTCTTT.

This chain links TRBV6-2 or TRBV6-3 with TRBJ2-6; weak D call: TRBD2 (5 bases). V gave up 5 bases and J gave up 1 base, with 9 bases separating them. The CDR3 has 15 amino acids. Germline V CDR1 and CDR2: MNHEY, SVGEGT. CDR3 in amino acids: CASSARGSGANVLTF. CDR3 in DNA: TGTGCCAGCAGTGCCCGGGGTTCTGGGGCCAACGTCCTGACTTTC.

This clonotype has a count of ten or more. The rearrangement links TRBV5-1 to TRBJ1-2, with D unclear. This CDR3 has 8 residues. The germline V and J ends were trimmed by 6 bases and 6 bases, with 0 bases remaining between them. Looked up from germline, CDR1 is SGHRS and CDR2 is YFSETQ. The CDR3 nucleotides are TGCGCCAGCAATGGCTACACCTTC. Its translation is CASNGYTF.

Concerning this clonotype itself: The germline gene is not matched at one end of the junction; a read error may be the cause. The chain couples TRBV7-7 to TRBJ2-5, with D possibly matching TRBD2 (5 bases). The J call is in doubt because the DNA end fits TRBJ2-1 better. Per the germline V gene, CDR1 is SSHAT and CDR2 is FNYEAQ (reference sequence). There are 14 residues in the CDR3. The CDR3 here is CASSRGSGPGEQFF. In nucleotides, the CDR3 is TGTGCTAGCAGCCGCGGATCAGGACCGGGGGAGCAGTTCTTC.

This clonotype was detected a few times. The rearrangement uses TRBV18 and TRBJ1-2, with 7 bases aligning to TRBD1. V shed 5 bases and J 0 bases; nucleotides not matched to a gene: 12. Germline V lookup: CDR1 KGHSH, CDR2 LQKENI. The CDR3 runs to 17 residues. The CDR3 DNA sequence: TGTGCCAGCTCAAGCGGGACAGAATACCCGACTAACTATGGCTACACCTTC. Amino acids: CASSSGTEYPTNYGYTF. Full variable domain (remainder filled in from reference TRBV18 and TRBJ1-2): NAGVMQNPRHLVRRRGQEARLRCSPMKGHSHVYWYRQLPEEGLKFMVYLQKENIIDESGMPKERFSAEFPKEGPSILRIQQVVRGDSAAYFCASSSGTEYPTNYGYTFGSGTRLTVV.

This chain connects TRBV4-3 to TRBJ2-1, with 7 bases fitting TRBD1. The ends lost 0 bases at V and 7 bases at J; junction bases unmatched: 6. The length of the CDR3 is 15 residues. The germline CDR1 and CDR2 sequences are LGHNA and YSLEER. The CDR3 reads CASSQERDSNNEQFF. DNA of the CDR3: TGCGCCAGCAGCCAAGAGAGGGACAGTAATAATGAGCAGTTCTTC.

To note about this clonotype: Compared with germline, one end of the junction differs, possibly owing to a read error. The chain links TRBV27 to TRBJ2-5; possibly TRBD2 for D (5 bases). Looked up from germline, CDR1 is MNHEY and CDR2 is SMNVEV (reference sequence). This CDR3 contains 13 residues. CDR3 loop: CASGLAFQETQYF. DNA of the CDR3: TGTGCCAGCGGTTTAGCGTTCCAAGAGACCCAGTACTTC.

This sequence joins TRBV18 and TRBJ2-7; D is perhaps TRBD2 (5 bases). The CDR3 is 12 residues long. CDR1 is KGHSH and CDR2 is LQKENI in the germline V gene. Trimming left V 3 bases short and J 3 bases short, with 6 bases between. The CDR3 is CASSPTIYEQYF. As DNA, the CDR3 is TGTGCCAGCTCACCGACTATCTACGAGCAGTACTTC.

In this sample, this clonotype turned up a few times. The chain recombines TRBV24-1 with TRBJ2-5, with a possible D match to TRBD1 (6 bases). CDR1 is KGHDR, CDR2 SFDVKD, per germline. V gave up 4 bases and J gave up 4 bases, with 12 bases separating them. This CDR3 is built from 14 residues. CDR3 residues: CATSDPGQPETQYF. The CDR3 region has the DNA TGTGCCACCAGTGACCCGGGACAACCAGAGACCCAGTACTTC.

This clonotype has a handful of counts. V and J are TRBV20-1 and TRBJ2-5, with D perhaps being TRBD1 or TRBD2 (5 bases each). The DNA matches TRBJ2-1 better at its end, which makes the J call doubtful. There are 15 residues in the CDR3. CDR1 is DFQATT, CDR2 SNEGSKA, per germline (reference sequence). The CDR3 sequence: CSASQWGLRSDEQFF. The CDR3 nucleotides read TGCAGTGCCTCCCAGTGGGGGTTAAGGTCGGATGAGCAGTTCTTC.

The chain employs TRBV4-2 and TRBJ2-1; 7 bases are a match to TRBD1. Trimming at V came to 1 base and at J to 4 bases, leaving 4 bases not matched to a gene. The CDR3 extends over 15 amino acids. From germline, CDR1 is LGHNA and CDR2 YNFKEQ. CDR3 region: CASSQGGGLYNEQFF. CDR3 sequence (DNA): TGTGCCAGCAGCCAAGGAGGGGGCCTTTACAATGAGCAGTTCTTC.

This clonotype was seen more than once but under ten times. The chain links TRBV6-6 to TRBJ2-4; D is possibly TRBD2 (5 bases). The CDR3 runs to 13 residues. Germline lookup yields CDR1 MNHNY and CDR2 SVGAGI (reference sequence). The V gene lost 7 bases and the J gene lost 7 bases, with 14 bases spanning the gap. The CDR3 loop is CASTPRVPNIQYF. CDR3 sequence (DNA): TGTGCCAGCACCCCGAGGGTACCCAACATTCAGTACTTC.

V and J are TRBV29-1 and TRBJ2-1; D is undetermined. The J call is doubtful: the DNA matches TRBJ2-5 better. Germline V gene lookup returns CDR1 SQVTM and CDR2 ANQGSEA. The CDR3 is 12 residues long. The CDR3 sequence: CSVRDSRETQYF. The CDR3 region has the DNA TGCAGCGTCCGAGACTCCAGAGAGACCCAGTACTTC.

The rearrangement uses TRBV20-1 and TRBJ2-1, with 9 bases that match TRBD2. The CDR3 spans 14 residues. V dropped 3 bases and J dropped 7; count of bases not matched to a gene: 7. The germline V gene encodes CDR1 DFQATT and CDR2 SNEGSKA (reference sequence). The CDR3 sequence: CSARRGGLGNEQFF. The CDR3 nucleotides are TGCAGTGCTAGGCGGGGGGGCCTAGGAAATGAGCAGTTCTTC.

In DNA, the CDR3 is TGCAGCTGTTCAGTGAACACTGAAGCTTTCTTT. It is translated as CSCSVNTEAFF. The chain combines TRBV29-1 with TRBJ1-1, with no clear D. The length of the CDR3 is 11 residues. Looked up from germline, CDR1 is SQVTM and CDR2 is ANQGSEA. Trimming shortened V by 8 bases and J by 0 bases, and 7 bases separated the two germline ends.